This passage covers 22 T cell receptor beta chains from one sample sequenced in a study of T cell repertoires in cytomegalovirus infection. TCRdb used MiXCR to reprocess the reads, holding one entry per CDR3 protein. The data hold under 95,000 distinct CDR3 sequences, with approximately 3.6% observed a single time. The sequenced material came from PBMCs. Receptor source: a human donor in good health (CMV status not recorded). Some clones in this sample may be carry-over from other donors' samples.

This clonotype was recorded at least ten times. The CDR3 loop is CASSPRTREGYTF. The CDR3 nucleotides are TGTGCCAGCAGCCCCAGGACCCGGGAAGGCTACACCTTC. The chain combines TRBV7-2 with TRBJ1-2; D gene ambiguous. Germline assignment: CDR1 SGHTA and CDR2 FQGNSA. V lost 5 bases to trimming and J lost 8 bases, with 15 bases between them. This CDR3 is built from 13 residues.

This clonotype has a count of ten or more. The rearrangement uses TRBV7-2 and TRBJ2-3; D not resolved. The germline CDR1 and CDR2 sequences are SGHTA and FQGNSA. With 2 bases removed from V and 5 bases from J, the gap between germline ends came to 2 bases. There are 11 residues in the CDR3. The CDR3: CASSLRDTQYF. CDR3 sequence (DNA): TGTGCCAGCAGCTTAAGAGATACGCAGTATTTT.

This clonotype appeared many times. This chain connects TRBV12-3 or TRBV12-4 to TRBJ1-1; D uncertain. The V and J ends lost 3 bases and 4 bases respectively, with 6 bases between them. This CDR3 is built from 12 residues. CDR3 sequence reads: CASSFMGTEAFF. The CDR3 coding sequence is TGTGCCAGCAGTTTCATGGGCACTGAAGCTTTCTTT.

The table lists this clonotype with many counts. Written as DNA, the CDR3 is TGTGCCAGCCGGCGGACAGGGTTAAATTACGAGCAGTACTTC. This codes for CASRRTGLNYEQYF. The chain links TRBV6-2 or TRBV6-3 to TRBJ2-7; 8 bases are shared with TRBD1. The CDR3 length is 14 residues. Germline V gene data show CDR1 as MNHEY and CDR2 as SVGEGT. V lost 8 bases and J lost 4; bases outside the gene matches: 10.

This clonotype was detected ten times or more. The chain carries TRBV7-2 and TRBJ2-1; 10 bases agree with TRBD2. V lost 4 bases and J lost 2; bases outside the gene matches: 5. Germline CDR1 reads SGHTA; CDR2 reads FQGNSA. The CDR3 runs 16 residues. The CDR3: CASSSIAGGAYNEQFF. CDR3 nucleotides: TGTGCCAGCAGCTCAATAGCGGGAGGTGCCTACAATGAGCAGTTCTTC.

The sample holds many counts of this clonotype. The chain recombines TRBV6-2 or TRBV6-3 with TRBJ2-3; possible D gene TRBD2, 6 bases. The CDR3 runs 15 residues. The germline V gene has CDR1 MNHEY and CDR2 SVGEGT. V was clipped by 10 bases and J by 4 bases, with 21 bases between them. CDR3 region: CATQAGRVGADTQYF. CDR3 in DNA: TGTGCCACCCAAGCGGGTCGCGTCGGGGCAGATACGCAGTATTTT.

This clonotype showed up many times. The CDR3 sequence is CASSLAEQVPYSPLHF. The CDR3, as DNA: TGTGCCAGCAGCTTAGCGGAACAGGTCCCGTATTCACCCCTCCACTTT. The chain recombines TRBV7-2 with TRBJ1-6, with D maybe TRBD1 (5 bases). The CDR3 sequence is 16 residues long. Deletions cut 0 bases from V and 8 bases from J, with 14 bases between. Germline CDR1 SGHTA, CDR2 FQGNSA.

In this sample, this clonotype turned up many times. This chain connects TRBV6-2 or TRBV6-3 to TRBJ1-2; D is perhaps TRBD1 (6 bases). Germline-derived CDR1 and CDR2 are MNHEY and SVGEGT. Trimming shortened V by 6 bases and J by 4 bases, and 12 bases separated the two germline ends. This CDR3 comprises 13 residues. This chain's CDR3 is CASSPDRFYGYTF. CDR3 coding DNA: TGTGCCAGCAGCCCCGACAGGTTCTATGGCTACACCTTC.

This clonotype has a count of ten or more. V gene TRBV7-2 combines with J gene TRBJ2-3; D ambiguous. The CDR3 runs 12 residues. V was shortened by 3 bases and J by 0 bases, with 1 base between the two germline ends. CDR1 and CDR2 from the germline V gene are SGHTA and FQGNSA. The CDR3 sequence: CASSFSTDTQYF. As DNA, the CDR3 is TGTGCCAGCAGCTTTAGCACAGATACGCAGTATTTT.

The table lists this clonotype with many counts. The chain joins TRBV11-1 to TRBJ1-1; weak D call: TRBD1 (6 bases). CDR3 size: 14 residues. CDR1 is SGHAT, CDR2 FQDESV, per germline (reference sequence). The germline V and J ends were trimmed by 5 bases and 4 bases, with 14 bases remaining between them. The CDR3, as DNA: TGTGCCAGCAGCCGCTACAGGGAGGTCACTGAAGCTTTCTTT. The encoded protein is CASSRYREVTEAFF.

This clonotype appeared many times. The V call is TRBV6-1, the J call TRBJ2-7; TRBD1 matches at 11 bases. Trimming removed 10 bases from V and 4 bases from J; junction bases left unmatched: 6. The CDR3 length is 13 residues. The germline gives CDR1 MNHNS, CDR2 SASEGT. In nucleotides, the CDR3 is TGTGCCACCCGGACAGGGGGCGGGTACGAGCAGTACTTC. Protein sequence: CATRTGGGYEQYF.

Many counts were recorded for this clonotype. This chain connects TRBV6-6 to TRBJ2-3; 7 bases match TRBD2. The CDR3 totals 16 residues. Germline values: CDR1 MNHNY, CDR2 SVGAGI (reference sequence). The V and J ends lost 2 bases and 3 bases, in that order; junction bases with no gene match: 8. The CDR3 sequence is CASSYLAEGRTDTQYF. The CDR3 DNA reads as TGTGCCAGCAGTTACCTAGCGGAGGGTCGGACAGATACGCAGTATTTT.

This clonotype appeared a single time. The chain joins TRBV19 to TRBJ1-5; D not certain. This CDR3 has 12 amino acids. Per germline, CDR1 LNHDA and CDR2 SQIVND (reference sequence). V was shortened by 6 bases and J by 5 bases, with 8 bases between the two germline ends. The CDR3 nucleotides are TGTGCCAGTAGCAATCCTGATCAGCCCCAGCATTTT. Its translation: CASSNPDQPQHF.

This clonotype was picked up many times. The rearrangement links TRBV7-6 to TRBJ2-3; 11 positions agree with TRBD2. This CDR3 contains 16 residues. The ends lost 5 bases at V and 2 bases at J; junction bases unmatched: 6. The germline V gene has CDR1 SGHVS and CDR2 FNYEAQ. CDR3 in DNA: TGTGCCAGCAGCCAAATAGCGGGAGGGTACACAGATACGCAGTATTTT. Translating gives CASSQIAGGYTDTQYF.

Ten or more counts support this clonotype. The chain couples TRBV7-2 to TRBJ2-2; D perhaps matches TRBD1 (6 bases). The ends were cut back, 5 bases at V and 7 bases at J, with 17 bases in the middle. The CDR3 is 15 amino acids. CDR1 and CDR2 from the germline V gene are SGHTA and FQGNSA. Here the CDR3 DNA reads TGTGCCAGCAGCGTACAACAGGGCCAAGGCGGGGAGCTGTTTTTT. It encodes CASSVQQGQGGELFF.

This clonotype was counted many times. The chain carries TRBV12-3 or TRBV12-4 and TRBJ1-6; D remains unclear. The length of the CDR3 is 16 residues. The V end was cut by 6 bases, the J end by 6 bases, with 18 bases between. CDR3 region: CASSQTRLDGNSPLHF. Here the CDR3 DNA reads TGTGCCAGCAGCCAAACTCGTCTGGATGGTAATTCACCCCTCCACTTT.

This clonotype was detected ten times or more. The chain combines TRBV7-9 with TRBJ1-2; 7 nucleotides line up with TRBD1. V lost 3 bases to trimming and J lost 4 bases; unmatched junction nucleotides: 2. Germline CDR1 is SEHNR and CDR2 is FQNEAQ (reference sequence). This CDR3 is built from 13 residues. CDR3 nucleotides: TGTGCCAGCAGCTTGGCAGGGGGCTATGGCTACACCTTC. Translation: CASSLAGGYGYTF.

The chain employs TRBV6-2 or TRBV6-3 and TRBJ2-7, with D possibly TRBD1 on 7 matching bases. Trimming left V 2 bases short and J 3 bases short, with 14 bases between. The CDR3 length is 15 residues. The germline V gene encodes CDR1 MNHEY and CDR2 SVGEGT. CDR3 DNA sequence: TGTGCCAGCAGTTACGCCAGGGGGGTTTTCTACGAGCAGTACTTC. The encoded protein is CASSYARGVFYEQYF.

This clonotype was observed at least ten times. The chain has TRBV7-2 and TRBJ2-1, with 8 nucleotides matching TRBD2. The CDR3 is made up of 15 amino acids. V lost 5 bases, J lost 7 bases, and 10 bases stayed unmatched. Germline V CDR1 and CDR2: SGHTA, FQGNSA. DNA for the CDR3: TGTGCCAGCAGCCCCCGAGTCGGGGGGGGAAATGAGCAGTTCTTC. Encoded protein: CASSPRVGGGNEQFF.

This clonotype was observed many times. CDR3 loop: CASSRASGDEQYF. In DNA, the CDR3 is TGTGCCAGCAGTCGGGCGTCGGGCGACGAGCAGTACTTC. The V and J genes are TRBV4-2 and TRBJ2-7; no clear D gene. Germline V CDR1 and CDR2: LGHNA, YNFKEQ. The length of the CDR3 is 13 residues. With 6 bases removed from V and 5 bases from J, the gap between germline ends came to 14 bases.

This clonotype showed up many times. The chain has TRBV2 and TRBJ1-1; D is possibly TRBD1 (6 bases). V lost 9 bases, J lost 1 base, and 12 bases lay in between. Per the germline V gene, CDR1 is SNHLY and CDR2 is FYNNEI. The CDR3 length is 13 residues. CDR3 nucleotides: TGTGCCAGTGAGACGGACAGGAACACTGAAGCTTTCTTT. This translates into CASETDRNTEAFF.

The J gene is TRBJ2-3, the V gene TRBV5-1; D is undetermined. The length of the CDR3 is 14 residues. Germline CDR1 and CDR2: SGHRS and YFSETQ. V lost 2 bases to trimming and J lost 2 bases, with 9 bases between them. The CDR3 DNA sequence: TGCGCCAGCAGCTTTGGTCAGATCACAGATACGCAGTATTTT. It translates to CASSFGQITDTQYF. The variable domain in full, with the rest retrieved from reference TRBV5-1 and TRBJ2-3, is KAGVTQTPRYLIKTRGQQVTLSCSPISGHRSVSWYQQTPGQGLQFLFEYFSETQRNKGNFPGRFSGRQFSNSRSEMNVSTLELGDSALYLCASSFGQITDTQYFGPGTRLTVL.